The 8 T cell receptor beta chains below all came from one sample that was sequenced in a study of blood T cell repertoires in COVID-19 (dated by TCRdb to 2020 to 2021). To prepare the library, the immunoSEQ multiplex PCR assay was applied. TCRdb obtained this table from immuneACCESS and retained in-frame rearrangements with V and J assigned. These tables miss some clones; where compared with another copy, unresolved V genes account for less than half of the shortfall, and the remainder is unexplained. Here the sample has around 250,000 clones; roughly 88% occur a single time. Roughly 10% of the sample comes from the top ten. The sample was peripheral blood. The source of these receptors is a woman between 65 and 79 years old with COVID-19, enrolled during active disease.

The chain links TRBV6-5 to TRBJ1-1; 7 bases are shared with TRBD1. The CDR3 is 13 residues long. Germline V lookup: CDR1 MNHEY, CDR2 SVGAGI. The junction had 10 bases not matched to a gene; V was cut back by 5 bases and J by 10 bases. The CDR3 here is CASSIFQGGVAFF. In DNA form, the CDR3 reads TGTGCCAGCAGTATCTTCCAGGGGGGTGTAGCTTTCTTT.

This clone was observed a few times. The J gene is TRBJ1-2, the V gene TRBV5-1; 7 bases align to TRBD1. This CDR3 contains 14 residues. The germline gives CDR1 SGHRS, CDR2 YFSETQ. After removal of 0 bases from V and 8 bases from J, the junction contained 7 bases not matched to a gene. CDR3 residues: CASSLVEGAMGYTF. For the CDR3, the DNA is TGCGCCAGCAGCTTGGTGGAGGGGGCGATGGGCTACACCTTC.

The chain recombines TRBV5-1 with TRBJ2-4, with TRBD1 matching 10 bases. The CDR3 is 14 amino acids. V shed 4 bases, J shed 8 bases, and the junction held 6 bases outside the gene matches. CDR1 is SGHRS and CDR2 is YFSETQ in the germline V gene. CDR3 DNA sequence: TGCGCCAGCAGCCCCGGACAGGGGGTAGACATTCAGTACTTC. Encoded protein: CASSPGQGVDIQYF.

The chain employs TRBV24-1 and TRBJ2-3; the D is unclear. The CDR3 sequence is 14 residues long. Germline values: CDR1 KGHDR, CDR2 SFDVKD. Between the trimmed V and J ends, which lost 7 bases and 7 bases, there was a span of 17 bases. The CDR3 coding sequence is TGTGCCACCAGCGCCCCTCGACTCTCACATACGCAGTATTTT. Protein sequence: CATSAPRLSHTQYF.

This clone was observed a single time. The chain employs TRBV30 and TRBJ2-3; 9 positions agree with TRBD2. The CDR3 length is 16 residues. The V segment lost 1 base and the J segment 1 base; nucleotides outside the gene matches: 6. Per the germline V gene, CDR1 is GTSNPN and CDR2 is SVGIG (reference sequence). The CDR3 reads CAWSGFGGRGTDTQYF. The CDR3, as DNA: TGTGCCTGGAGTGGTTTCGGCGGGAGGGGCACAGATACGCAGTATTTT.

This rearrangement joins TRBV30 to TRBJ1-4; D may be TRBD1 (5 bases). V was cut by 3 bases and J by 2 bases, with 13 bases left in between. The CDR3 loop spans 15 amino acids. Germline V lookup: CDR1 GTSNPN, CDR2 SVGIG (reference sequence). The CDR3 DNA follows: TGTGCCTGGAGACCACGGACATACACTAATGAAAAACTGTTTTTT. The encoded protein is CAWRPRTYTNEKLFF.

The chain links TRBV7-2 to TRBJ2-1, with unresolved D. The CDR3 runs 11 residues. CDR1 is SGHTA, CDR2 FQGNSA, per germline. V was pared by 5 bases and J by 6 bases, with 5 bases between. CDR3 protein: CASSLVNEQFF. DNA for the CDR3: TGTGCCAGCAGCCTCGTCAATGAGCAGTTCTTC.

The CDR3 here is CASSIVLAGGNEQFF. For the CDR3, the DNA is TGTGCCAGTAGTATAGTTCTAGCGGGTGGCAATGAGCAGTTCTTC. V is TRBV19 and J is TRBJ2-1; TRBD2 aligns across 8 bases. This CDR3 region has 15 residues. The germline V gene has CDR1 LNHDA and CDR2 SQIVND (reference sequence). V shed 1 base, J shed 6 bases, and the junction held 5 bases outside the gene matches.